This T cell receptor (beta chain) was identified during a study of cytomegalovirus exposure and HLA in healthy donors. Study context: Roughly 180 million T cells yielded approximately 100 million unique TCR beta sequences, as an earlier analysis found.

The CDR3 extends over 16 amino acids. V was pared by 0 bases and J by 1 base, with 13 bases between. Germline V lookup: CDR1 MGHRA, CDR2 YSYEKL. Primers: 60 Vbeta forward and 13 Jbeta reverse. Profiled with immunoSEQ multiplex PCR; TCRdb holds only in-frame clones, not every one. The sample has roughly 120,000 clones; 81% are singletons. V and J are TRBV4-1 and TRBJ2-7; D is undetermined. This receptor was taken from a woman aged 25 to 39 in good health and CMV-seronegative. Sequenced sample: PBMCs. The CDR3 spells CASSQDLAQPSYEQYF. The DNA of the CDR3 is TGCGCCAGCAGCCAAGACTTGGCTCAACCTTCCTACGAGCAGTACTTC.